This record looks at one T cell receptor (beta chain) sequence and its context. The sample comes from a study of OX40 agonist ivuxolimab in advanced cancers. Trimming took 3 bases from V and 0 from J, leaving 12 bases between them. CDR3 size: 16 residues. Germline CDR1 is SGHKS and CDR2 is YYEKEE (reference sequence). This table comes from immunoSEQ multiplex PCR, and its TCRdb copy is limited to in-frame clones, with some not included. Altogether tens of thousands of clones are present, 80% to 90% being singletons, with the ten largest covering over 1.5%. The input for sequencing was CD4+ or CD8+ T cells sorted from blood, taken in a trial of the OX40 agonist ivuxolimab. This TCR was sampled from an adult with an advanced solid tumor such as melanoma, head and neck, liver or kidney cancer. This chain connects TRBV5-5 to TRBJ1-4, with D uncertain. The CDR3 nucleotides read TGTGCCAGCAGCTCGAACCCTTCTGCAACTAATGAAAAACTGTTTTTT. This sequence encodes CASSSNPSATNEKLFF.